This TCR beta chain stems from a study of cytomegalovirus exposure and HLA in healthy donors (dated by TCRdb to 2015 to 2018). About the study as a whole: An earlier analysis of some 500 of the donors reported roughly 270 Gb of sequence data and approximately 110 million unique TCR beta sequences from about 200 million T cells. Across around 400 genotyped donors of the cohort, an average of approximately 200,000 unique TCR beta nucleotide sequences per donor were sequenced, and about a sixth of those sequences were non-productive. To study patterns of TCR occurrence, a later analysis re-analyzed previously published TCR beta repertoires from around 660 donors and added high-resolution HLA genotyping. Both class I and class II loci were covered by HLA typing, at four-digit resolution. Typing coverage varied by locus: about 629-630 donors for A, B, C, DRB1 and DQB1; roughly 500 for DQA1; approximately 570 for DPA1; some 470 for DPB1. Besides the first cohort of roughly 700 subjects, a separate validation cohort made up of over 95 different subjects was used. Among the approximately 400 genotyped donors, approximately 82% belonged to the genetic ancestry cluster associated with self-reported Caucasian donors. About five DR-DQ haplotypes were treated as single units for association and clustering because of strong linkage in the cohort. In an earlier analysis of around 540 of the donors, high-throughput TCR beta sequencing was used to judge whether each TCR beta V gene segment behaved as functional or pseudogenic. The study used immunosequencing to profile the T cell repertoires of more than 650 subjects and linked those repertoires to cytomegalovirus serostatus. The aim of the study was to test whether cataloging public T cell receptors could identify signatures of past pathogen exposure. The later analysis used no new phenotypic data to find candidate immune exposures, relying instead on TCR beta sequences and their occurrence across donors. Every repertoire in the discovery cohort had been generated on one and the same sequencing platform. Genome-wide SNP genotypes for about three fifths of the 666 donors were used in a later genetic analysis, which treated that subset as a discovery cohort. Alongside the repertoire data, information on donor age, sex, ethnicity and CMV serostatus was compiled. Roughly 300 gigabases of sequencing data and about 92 million unique TCR sequences made up an early release that covered over 550 HLA-typed donors. High-throughput TCR immunosequencing, statistical association of individual TCRs with disease status, and machine learning were combined to predict cytomegalovirus infection status.

Paper-wide results and their limitations: When HLA alleles, especially DR and DQ, strongly co-occurred, attributing TCR associations to individual alleles was difficult. A later analysis associated about 17,000 TCR beta sequences with specific HLA alleles at a false discovery rate of 0.05. The classifier was reported to diagnose cytomegalovirus status with high specificity and sensitivity in both the original and validation cohorts. Because HLA typing was unavailable for some donors at each locus, only the typed subset was used in association tests. Linkage disequilibrium might explain the correlated functional status among segregating V segments, but an unknown experimental factor could not be ruled out. In this cohort, only TCR beta chains were sequenced, and detectable features were limited by the absence of alpha or paired-chain data. Across donors, most TCR sequences were observed very rarely, whereas some public TCRs were present in many individuals. In a later analysis, most CMV-associated TCR beta chains were found to appear HLA-restricted, with HLA associations seemingly driven largely by CMV exposure. The only immune exposure information available for the cohort was CMV serostatus. In a later analysis, TCR association rates were found to vary across HLA loci, with the most associated TCRs seen for DRB1 alleles and the fewest for HLA-C alleles. The study gave a list of some 150 TCR beta chains associated with cytomegalovirus. Compared with equally common non-associated chains, HLA-associated TCR beta chains in a later analysis were more clonally expanded and had lower generation probabilities. The presence/absence analyses assumed that sequencing depth was roughly uniform across donors, and that assumption may not be true. Compared with the approximately 670-donor mean, donors in an Asian-associated ancestry cluster had fewer N-insertions in productive TCRs, according to a later genetic analysis. Broadly in line with IMGT annotations, most TCR beta V segments showed up in productive rearrangements about 87% or about 30% of the time in an earlier analysis of a few hundred of the donors. Three of the identified cytomegalovirus-associated TCR beta chains were confirmed in vitro to be specific for cytomegalovirus antigens. A cluster of highly shared sequence variants was judged likely to be a technical artifact of the sequencing pipeline. A later genetic analysis associated a missense DCLRE1C variant with V-gene and J-gene trimming of TCR beta chains, and an independent cohort replicated the association. Because counts were too low, roughly 17 rarely observed V segments, including chromosome 9 orphons, were left out of the earlier analysis of roughly 600 of the donors. A further reported finding was that TCR beta sequences accurately predicted the HLA-A and HLA-B alleles for most subjects in the first cohort. Because the 87-base-pair reads could not distinguish some IMGT-functional V segments, including TRBV6-2 and TRBV6-3, those segments were excluded. According to a later analysis, parvovirus B19, influenza, CMV and Epstein-Barr virus appeared linked to several top co-occurrence clusters. According to the authors, the approach could potentially be generalized to other disease states and immunological phenotypes.

The CDR3 measures 14 amino acids from cysteine to phenylalanine. Only the CDR3 DNA is retained, 42 bases long and in frame from the first base. V is reduced by 4 bases and J by 7 bases, leaving a spacing of 14 bases between them. CDR1 and CDR2, per the germline V gene (reference sequence), are SGHNT and YYREEE. The library was made by the immunoSEQ multiplex PCR assay. For the multiplex PCR, a mixture combining 60 forward primers for TCR Vbeta segments and 13 reverse primers for TCR Jbeta segments was used. The CDR3 region of rearranged TCR beta genes was amplified from genomic DNA with a multiplex PCR assay. The Illumina HiSeq System was used to sequence the amplified TCR beta libraries as 87-base-pair reads. In the original analysis: In a later analysis, tens of millions of unique TCR beta chains were counted across the 500 to 850 repertoires, and roughly 9.9 million of these chains were shared by at least two donors. Raw reads were error-corrected and collapsed into unique sequences with a nearest-neighbor algorithm that merged closely related sequences to remove PCR and sequencing errors. To assign V, D and J gene segments, CDR3 sequences were aligned to IMGT reference sequences. For a sequence to be retained, a match of at least six nucleotides to both a V gene segment and a J gene segment was required. A rearrangement was called productive if the CDR3 had no stop codons and remained in frame with V and J, and every other rearrangement was called non-productive. CDR3 was defined according to IMGT convention as the region running from the second conserved V-encoded cysteine to the conserved J-encoded phenylalanine. The earlier analysis of 587 of the donors excluded sequences that lacked an unambiguous match to a single V gene segment. An earlier analysis of about 590 of the donors classified V segments as functional when productive rearrangements were above 56.7% and as segregating when the standard deviation between donors was above 5%. A statistical classification framework was developed to diagnose cytomegalovirus status using the catalog of TCR beta chain sequences. V and J gene assignment, in a later analysis, came from comparing TCR nucleotide sequences with IMGT/GENE-DB human TR gene sequences. A later analysis assigned CDR3 sequences and most-parsimonious VDJ recombination scenarios with the TCRdist pipeline. In a later analysis, each TCR beta chain was defined by its CDR3 amino acid sequence together with its V-gene family, and reads without a unique V-gene family were excluded. A later analysis removed roughly 590 highly shared, low-generation-probability nucleotide sequences to deal with suspected cross-contamination and a sequencing artifact. In a later analysis, a clonal expansion index for each public chain was calculated from normalized within-repertoire ranks of inferred template counts. A later analysis computed generation probabilities with a VDJ recombination model fitted to out-of-frame rearrangements, and checked the results against IGoR. In a later analysis, TCR-TCR, TCR-HLA and TCR-CMV co-occurrence was scored with hypergeometric tests, and a repertoire-size bias correction was applied to TCR pairs. In a later analysis, false discovery rates were estimated by permuting HLA or CMV assignments 20 times. In a later analysis, co-occurring TCRs were grouped using DBSCAN, with TCRdist sequence similarity added in when clustering inside HLA-allele-positive subsets. Repertoires with fewer than 30,000 or more than 120,000 public chains were left out of co-occurrence clustering, as were four to six repertoires with anomalous nucleotide sharing. TCRdb provides this immuneACCESS table in a form limited to in-frame rearrangements. Some clones are lacking; in checked studies, under half of them reflect an unresolved V gene, and why the rest are absent is not known. V, J and clone size reflect that table, while D and trimming were determined from the DNA. For this sample the table gives about 150,000 clones, of which roughly three quarters were detected only once. The ten biggest clones cover 6.5% to 9% of the sample.

In regard to this clone: This clone's antigen is unknown. Qualities for individual bases were not recorded, and no much larger clone is one base off.

The cohort consisted of 600 or so healthy bone marrow donors. At the time of sampling, every cohort member was nominally healthy, though immune exposures that went unrecorded were likely present. The donor tested CMV seropositive and was one of the 289 seropositive cohort members. Each donor provided a peripheral blood sample, and peripheral blood mononuclear cells were used for TCR beta sequencing. The Qiagen DNeasy Blood Extraction Kit was used to extract genomic DNA from the blood cell samples. Sequences were obtained from PBMCs. The chain was built from TRBV5-4 and TRBJ2-2, with the D gene uncertain. The origin of this receptor is a woman aged 40 to 50 in good health and CMV-seropositive. This receptor carries the CDR3 CASSLESQFGELFF. Here is the DNA: TGTGCCAGCAGCCTGGAATCCCAATTCGGGGAGCTGTTTTTT.